This TCR beta chain was obtained from a study of shared clonotypes between healthy human individuals. The protocol was immunoSEQ multiplex PCR, while the TCRdb copy is restricted to in-frame clones and leaves out a portion. The table lists 2 million to 2.5 million clones, around 95% of them singletons. Looked up from germline, CDR1 is MDHEN and CDR2 is SYDVKM. The CDR3 is 16 amino acids. Deletions cut 5 bases from V and 4 bases from J, with 17 bases between. The chain couples TRBV28 to TRBJ1-4, with D maybe TRBD1 (6 bases). Sequences were obtained from naive CD4+ T cells sorted from blood. Subset defined: CD45RA+ positively selected. The receptor was isolated from a man between 18 and 29 years old in good health. CDR3 loop: CASSHTGLGDNEKLFF. The CDR3 DNA reads TGTGCCAGCAGTCACACAGGGCTCGGGGATAATGAAAAACTGTTTTTT. The variable domain in full, with the rest retrieved from reference TRBV28 and TRBJ1-4, is DVKVTQSSRYLVKRTGEKVFLECVQDMDHENMFWYRQDPGLGLRLIYFSYDVKMKEKGDIPEGYSVSREKKERFSLILESASTNQTSMYLCASSHTGLGDNEKLFFGSGTQLSVL.